A selection of T cell receptor beta chains follows, all from one sample in a study of blood T cell repertoires in COVID-19. This table comes from immunoSEQ multiplex PCR, and its TCRdb copy is limited to in-frame clones, with some not included. The data contain some 520,000 clones, roughly 89% of them seen just once; the ten biggest clones take up 0.7% to 1%. Sample: peripheral blood. Receptors were obtained from a young man with COVID-19, enrolled during active disease. Each CDR3 is given with its conserved first and last residue.

V gene	J gene	CDR3 protein
TRBV7-2	TRBJ2-3	CASSVQVPDTQYF
TRBV13	TRBJ2-7	CASSLGHVTGSLYEQYF
TRBV6-1	TRBJ2-4	CASSEVLAGGPQYF
TRBV3-1/TRBV3-2	TRBJ1-1	CASSLGQGMNTEAFF
TRBV12-3/TRBV12-4	TRBJ2-1	CASSFEVGEQFF
TRBV30	TRBJ2-2	CASKGTSDTGELFF
TRBV5-4	TRBJ2-5	CASSLQGWETQYF
TRBV7-9	TRBJ2-7	CASSLELAGGEQYF
TRBV7-9	TRBJ2-2	CASSPRRLAGGRTGELFF
TRBV21-1	TRBJ1-2	CASSTGTRTGRSYGYTF
TRBV7-2	TRBJ2-1	CASSFKSRTSGGNEQFF
TRBV10-2	TRBJ2-5	CASAQGQLKETQYF
TRBV25-1	TRBJ1-3	CASSATGLRNTIYF
TRBV19	TRBJ2-1	CASSIVAGGFYEQFF
TRBV28	TRBJ2-7	CASGMAGQYF
TRBV5-6	TRBJ2-5	CASSEGLAAQETQYF
TRBV6-5	TRBJ2-5	CASSYNGLQETQYF
TRBV27	TRBJ1-1	CASRRSGTTEAFF
TRBV10-3	TRBJ1-4	CAISEHGNEKLFF
TRBV2	TRBJ2-1	CASSEWGEGEQFF
TRBV4-2	TRBJ2-3	CASSQEKRARTDTQYF
TRBV3-1/TRBV3-2	TRBJ1-6	CASSQAARGDSPLHF
TRBV4-1	TRBJ1-2	CASSLLTGPNYGYTF
TRBV7-8	TRBJ2-7	CASSPGGSYEQYF
TRBV11-3	TRBJ2-5	CASSTRLAGEETQYF
TRBV6-5	TRBJ1-1	CASSYEGTANTEAFF
TRBV6-5	TRBJ1-1	CASSYQQGSMNTEAFF
TRBV7-6	TRBJ2-1	CASRSFGGNAYNEQFF
TRBV15	TRBJ2-7	CATSRGGGSSNEQYF
TRBV11-2	TRBJ1-1	CASSRPVNTEAFF
TRBV7-8	TRBJ2-1	CASSLSGGPNEQFF
TRBV14	TRBJ2-1	CASSQVSGAYNEQFF
TRBV29-1	TRBJ2-7	CSVEGTGRSSYEQYF
TRBV14	TRBJ2-7	CASSQDGKRSSYEQYF
TRBV14	TRBJ2-3	CASSRRTGYGPDTQYF
TRBV29-1	TRBJ2-2	CSVRLNTGELFF
TRBV10-3	TRBJ1-6	CAISGAHNSPLHF
TRBV28	TRBJ2-7	CASSSPRTGVYEQYF
TRBV7-2	TRBJ2-3	CASSLAGLASNTQYF
TRBV6-6	TRBJ1-4	CASSGQSNEKLFF
TRBV18	TRBJ1-6	CASSPDRRGNSPLHF
TRBV7-8	TRBJ2-3	CASSLTTSTDTQYF
TRBV27	TRBJ2-2	CASSLEGIGRGNGELFF
TRBV19	TRBJ2-1	CASSIERGGNEQFF
TRBV27	TRBJ1-1	CASSSLYMNTEAFF
TRBV18	TRBJ2-7	CASSYRQDSSYEQYF
TRBV11-2	TRBJ2-1	CASSFLDRNNEQFF
TRBV12-3/TRBV12-4	TRBJ1-6	CASSFQGKSPLHF
TRBV15	TRBJ2-1	CATSRETSGYNEQFF
TRBV24-1	TRBJ2-1	CATSRGETEQFF
TRBV27	TRBJ2-1	CASSLFAGGNNEQFF
TRBV19	TRBJ2-1	CASTADRNRYNEQFF
TRBV19	TRBJ1-5	CASSPPVRGQPQHF
TRBV5-1	TRBJ1-6	CASSPLSRGRVNSPLHF
TRBV2	TRBJ1-5	CATRLGGPSNQPQHF
TRBV6-1	TRBJ2-3	CASSEAGGPGDTQYF
TRBV2	TRBJ2-1	CASSELLAGGDEQFF
TRBV14	TRBJ1-1	CASSQGQTTEAFF
TRBV5-4	TRBJ2-1	CASSLDSPNYNEQFF
TRBV20-1	TRBJ2-4	CSASRTSLNIQYF